One and the same sample provided the 13 T cell receptor beta chains below, sequenced in a study of blood T cell repertoires in COVID-19. TCRdb's table, derived via immunoSEQ multiplex PCR, lists solely in-frame clones and lacks some. In the table there are some 150,000 clones, 80% to 90% of which are singletons. The sequencing sample was made of peripheral blood. Every receptor here comes from a woman aged 40 to 50 with acute or convalescent COVID-19.

This clone was seen a few times. The CDR3: CASTREGQGSGNTIYF. In DNA, the CDR3 is TGTGCCTCCACCAGGGAGGGGCAGGGATCTGGAAACACCATATATTTT. V and J are TRBV30 and TRBJ1-3, with TRBD1 as a possible D gene (5 bases). Trimming took 7 bases from V and 1 from J, leaving 20 bases between them. CDR3 length: 16 amino acids. Germline loops: CDR1 GTSNPN, CDR2 SVGIG (reference sequence).

V usage is TRBV6-5 and J usage is TRBJ1-2; D possibly corresponds to TRBD1 (6 bases). V dropped 7 bases and J dropped 5 bases, with 17 bases sitting between them. The germline gives CDR1 MNHEY, CDR2 SVGAGI. The CDR3 is 14 amino acids. CDR3 loop: CASIVGHQGYGYTF. CDR3 nucleotides: TGTGCCAGCATCGTCGGACACCAGGGGTATGGCTACACCTTC.

This sequence joins TRBV11-3 and TRBJ1-5; D is unresolved. There are 16 residues in the CDR3. V dropped 5 bases and J dropped 0 bases, with 14 bases sitting between them. The germline gives CDR1 SGHNT, CDR2 YENEEA. Here the CDR3 reads CASSPSGYHSNQPQHF. DNA for the CDR3: TGTGCCAGCAGCCCTTCGGGATACCATAGCAATCAGCCCCAGCATTTT.

The chain is built from TRBV9 and TRBJ2-1; D may be TRBD2 (6 bases). Germline CDR1 is SGDLS and CDR2 is YYNGEE. V was pared by 2 bases and J by 0 bases, with 12 bases between. The CDR3 covers 16 residues. CDR3 nucleotide sequence: TGTGCCAGCAGCGTGCTTTCGGGAGACTCCTACAATGAGCAGTTCTTC. Its translation is CASSVLSGDSYNEQFF.

This clone was seen a few times. The chain joins TRBV9 to TRBJ1-6; D gene uncertain. CDR1 is SGDLS and CDR2 is YYNGEE in the germline V gene. Deletions cut 0 bases from V and 8 bases from J, with 12 bases between. The CDR3 spans 15 residues. This CDR3 is CASSVAPMADSPLHF. The CDR3, as DNA: TGTGCCAGCAGCGTAGCTCCGATGGCAGATTCACCCCTCCACTTT.

The genes are TRBV9 and TRBJ2-3; 7 positions agree with TRBD1. The trim removed 4 bases at V and 0 bases at J, leaving 5 bases unmatched. CDR1 is SGDLS and CDR2 is YYNGEE in the germline V gene. The length of the CDR3 is 15 residues. DNA of the CDR3: TGTGCCAGCAGCCCCCGGGACAGAAGCACAGATACGCAGTATTTT. As protein: CASSPRDRSTDTQYF.

The chain couples TRBV2 to TRBJ2-2, with D unclear. Germline V gene data show CDR1 as SNHLY and CDR2 as FYNNEI. This CDR3 comprises 14 residues. Trimming pared 2 bases from V and 4 bases from J, leaving 8 bases between. The CDR3 coding sequence is TGTGCCAGCAGTGAAATTTTCGGCACCGGGGAGCTGTTTTTT. It codes for CASSEIFGTGELFF. The variable domain in full, with the rest retrieved from reference TRBV2 and TRBJ2-2, is EPEVTQTPSHQVTQMGQEVILRCVPISNHLYFYWYRQILGQKVEFLVSFYNNEISEKSEIFDDQFSVERPDGSNFTLKIRSTKLEDSAMYFCASSEIFGTGELFFGEGSRLTVL.

This chain connects TRBV7-3 to TRBJ2-5, with 9 bases that match TRBD1. This CDR3 region has 14 residues. The germline V gene encodes CDR1 SGHTA and CDR2 FQGTGA. The V and J ends lost 4 bases and 1 base, in that order; junction bases with no gene match: 1. For the CDR3, the DNA is TGTGCCAGCAGCTCGACAGGGGGCCAAGAGACCCAGTACTTC. It codes for CASSSTGGQETQYF. The entire variable domain, with the rest obtained from reference TRBV7-3 and TRBJ2-5, is as follows: GAGVSQTPSNKVTEKGKYVELRCDPISGHTALYWYRQSLGQGPEFLIYFQGTGAADDSGLPNDRFFAVRPEGSVSTLKIQRTERGDSAVYLCASSSTGGQETQYFGPGTRLLVL.

The gene calls are TRBV30 and TRBJ2-5, with a tentative D call TRBD1 (6 bases). Germline V gene data show CDR1 as GTSNPN and CDR2 as SVGIG (reference sequence). Trimming cost V 5 bases and J 5 bases, with 24 bases left between them. This CDR3 has 16 residues. CDR3 loop: CAWSSPSTGSGETQYF. CDR3 DNA: TGTGCCTGGTCAAGTCCCAGTACAGGGTCGGGGGAGACCCAGTACTTC. Based on the CDR3 plus reference TRBV30 and TRBJ2-5, the full variable domain is SQTIHQWPATLVQPVGSPLSLECTVEGTSNPNLYWYRQAAGRGLQLLFYSVGIGQISSEVPQNLSASRPQDRQFILSSKKLLLSDSGFYLCAWSSPSTGSGETQYFGPGTRLLVL.

As concerns this clone: Since no conserved phenylalanine or tryptophan closes the CDR3, a read error is the likely cause. The gene calls are TRBV6-4 and TRBJ2-3; D call uncertain. The CDR3 has 14 residues. Germline assignment: CDR1 MRHNA and CDR2 SNTAGT. Trimming left V 6 bases short and J 0 bases short, with 10 bases between. CDR3: CASRKTSSTDTQYL. The CDR3 nucleotides read TGTGCCAGCAGAAAGACTTCTAGCACAGATACGCAGTATCTT.

The gene calls are TRBV5-1 and TRBJ2-1, with D tentatively TRBD2 (5 bases). This CDR3 spans 13 amino acids. Germline V gene data show CDR1 as SGHRS and CDR2 as YFSETQ. Trimming pared 5 bases from V and 7 bases from J, leaving 13 bases between. The CDR3 region has the DNA TGCGCCAGCAGTGTAGGTCCGGGGAATGAGCAGTTCTTC. It codes for CASSVGPGNEQFF.

This clone is a singleton in its sample. The chain uses TRBV24-1 and TRBJ2-3; 7 nucleotides agree with TRBD1. Germline assignment: CDR1 KGHDR and CDR2 SFDVKD. Germline trimming cut 8 bases from V and 0 bases from J; bases unmatched to any gene: 7. The CDR3 covers 15 residues. This CDR3 is CATNARTGSTDTQYF. CDR3 DNA sequence: TGTGCCACCAACGCTAGGACAGGTAGCACAGATACGCAGTATTTT.

J is TRBJ2-7 and V is TRBV30; 9 bases match TRBD1. This CDR3 region has 12 residues. Germline values: CDR1 GTSNPN, CDR2 SVGIG (reference sequence). V lost 5 bases and J lost 5; bases outside the gene matches: 4. The CDR3: CAWSTGGDEQYF. The CDR3 DNA reads as TGTGCCTGGTCTACAGGGGGCGACGAGCAGTACTTC.